These 28 T cell receptor beta chains were all obtained from the same sample, sequenced in a study of T cell clones after liver transplantation. Measured with immunoSEQ multiplex PCR; TCRdb has only the in-frame clones, and not every one. There are 68,000 or so clones in the sample; almost 95% occur only once, and 0.75% to 1% lies in the top ten. The specimen comprised CD4+ T cells from blood, sampled roughly 26 months after liver transplant. The receptors were sampled from a human patient who received a liver transplant. Some T cells may have come from the graft donor.

The table lists this clone with a count of one. This chain uses TRBV4-1 with TRBJ2-7, with 7 bases aligning to TRBD1. Germline V gene data show CDR1 as MGHRA and CDR2 as YSYEKL. The ends lost 0 bases at V and 2 bases at J; junction bases unmatched: 7. The CDR3 loop spans 16 amino acids. This CDR3 reads CASSQDPAGGTYEQYF. The CDR3 DNA reads TGCGCCAGCAGCCAAGATCCGGCAGGGGGTACCTACGAGCAGTACTTC.

The J gene is TRBJ2-7, the V gene TRBV5-1, with D perhaps TRBD1 (5 bases). The CDR3 is 14 residues long. The V and J ends lost 0 bases and 5 bases respectively, with 12 bases between them. The germline CDR1 and CDR2 sequences are SGHRS and YFSETQ. The CDR3 sequence is CASSLGQGSHEQYF. The CDR3 nucleotides are TGCGCCAGCAGCTTGGGCCAGGGAAGCCACGAGCAGTACTTC.

The chain carries TRBV4-2 and TRBJ2-7, with D possibly TRBD1 on 6 matching bases. This CDR3 has 15 amino acids. The V gene lost 2 bases and the J gene lost 5 bases, with 16 bases spanning the gap. Per the germline V gene, CDR1 is LGHNA and CDR2 is YNFKEQ. The CDR3 reads CASSQTGYNADEQYF. For the CDR3, the DNA is TGTGCCAGCAGCCAAACAGGGTATAACGCTGACGAGCAGTACTTC.

The chain is built from TRBV7-8 and TRBJ1-2; D might be TRBD1 (6 bases). Trimming took off 5 bases at V and 1 base at J, with 11 bases between the two ends. CDR3 size: 14 residues. CDR1 is SGHVS, CDR2 FQNEAQ, per germline. CDR3 bases: TGTGCCAGCAGCCCGGACAGTCATAACTATGGCTACACCTTC. Its protein is CASSPDSHNYGYTF.

The rearrangement uses TRBV2 and TRBJ2-7; D gene ambiguous. CDR1 SNHLY and CDR2 FYNNEI come from the germline V gene. V was cut by 7 bases and J by 1 base, with 23 bases left in between. There are 17 residues in the CDR3. The CDR3 DNA follows: TGTGCCAGCACCGAACGACGGTTGCCCGGGCCATCCTACGAGCAGTACTTC. Its protein product is CASTERRLPGPSYEQYF.

This clone has only one observation. A read error may produce the germline difference seen at one junction end. This rearrangement joins TRBV11-2 to TRBJ2-1; TRBD2 is a possible D gene (6 bases). The CDR3 totals 12 residues. The germline gives CDR1 SGHAT, CDR2 FQNNGV. The CDR3 nucleotides read TGTGCCAGCAGCTTAATACTTTCGGGAGTGATCTTC. Residues: CASSLILSGVIF.

In this sample, this clone turned up once. The rearrangement uses TRBV19 and TRBJ2-5; TRBD2 matches 9 bases. V lost 4 bases to trimming and J lost 3 bases; unmatched junction nucleotides: 6. There are 15 residues in the CDR3. Germline V gives CDR1 LNHDA, CDR2 SQIVND (reference sequence). DNA of the CDR3: TGTGCCAGTAGTACCGGGGGACTAGCCAAAGAGACCCAGTACTTC. Amino acid sequence: CASSTGGLAKETQYF.

This sequence joins TRBV18 and TRBJ2-5, with TRBD1 identical over 9 bases. The CDR3 is made up of 15 amino acids. V gave up 3 bases and J gave up 2 bases; unmatched junction bases: 4. CDR1 and CDR2 (germline): KGHSH, LQKENI. CDR3 sequence (DNA): TGTGCCAGCTCACCGGGACAGGGTCGACAAGAGACCCAGTACTTC. Residues: CASSPGQGRQETQYF.

The sample holds one count of this clone. The chain joins TRBV7-3 to TRBJ2-5; 9 nucleotides line up with TRBD2. The CDR3 is 15 amino acids. V shed 0 bases and J 4 bases; nucleotides not matched to a gene: 3. From germline, CDR1 is SGHTA and CDR2 FQGTGA. CDR3 nucleotides: TGTGCCAGCAGCTTAACGGCGGGAGGGCCAGAGACCCAGTACTTC. Translated, it gives CASSLTAGGPETQYF. Looking up the rest from reference TRBV7-3 and TRBJ2-5 gives the full variable domain: GAGVSQTPSNKVTEKGKYVELRCDPISGHTALYWYRQSLGQGPEFLIYFQGTGAADDSGLPNDRFFAVRPEGSVSTLKIQRTERGDSAVYLCASSLTAGGPETQYFGPGTRLLVL.

Concerning this clone itself: Mismatch with germline at one junction end may stem from a read error. V gene TRBV29-1 combines with J gene TRBJ1-1; D gene uncertain. This CDR3 is built from 11 residues. From germline, CDR1 is SQVTM and CDR2 ANQGSEA. The CDR3 bases are TGCAGCGTTAAAGATAGACCTGAAGCTTTCTTT. The encoded protein is CSVKDRPEAFF.

This clone was detected only once. The chain employs TRBV11-3 and TRBJ1-3; D unresolved. The ends were cut back, 3 bases at V and 7 bases at J, with 13 bases in the middle. Germline CDR1 is SGHNT and CDR2 is YENEEA. The CDR3 contains 14 residues. The CDR3 sequence is CASSFGLEGNTIYF. The DNA for the CDR3 is TGTGCCAGCAGCTTCGGTCTTGAAGGGAACACCATATATTTT.

The gene calls are TRBV5-1 and TRBJ2-3; tentatively, D is TRBD1 (5 bases). Deletions cut 1 base from V and 1 base from J, with 10 bases between. CDR3 length: 15 amino acids. Germline CDR1 SGHRS, CDR2 YFSETQ. This CDR3 reads CASSLLGVGTDTQYF. The CDR3 DNA is TGCGCCAGCAGCTTGCTAGGGGTGGGCACAGATACGCAGTATTTT. Supplemented by reference TRBV5-1 and TRBJ2-3, the full variable domain reads KAGVTQTPRYLIKTRGQQVTLSCSPISGHRSVSWYQQTPGQGLQFLFEYFSETQRNKGNFPGRFSGRQFSNSRSEMNVSTLELGDSALYLCASSLLGVGTDTQYFGPGTRLTVL.

The gene calls are TRBV7-2 and TRBJ1-5; D is undetermined. The V gene lost 6 bases and the J gene lost 4 bases, with 7 bases spanning the gap. The CDR3 length is 12 residues. Germline assignment: CDR1 SGHTA and CDR2 FQGNSA. CDR3 nucleotide sequence: TGTGCCAGCAGACAAGGGAATCAGCCCCAGCATTTT. This gives the protein CASRQGNQPQHF.

CDR3 in amino acids: CASSLSLSYEQYF. As DNA, the CDR3 is TGCGCCAGCAGCTTATCACTCTCCTACGAGCAGTACTTC. The rearrangement links TRBV5-1 to TRBJ2-7, with D unclear. This CDR3 region has 13 residues. V was pared by 2 bases and J by 0 bases, with 6 bases between. Germline V gene data show CDR1 as SGHRS and CDR2 as YFSETQ.

This clone was counted once. The chain carries TRBV6-4 and TRBJ2-2; TRBD2 is a possible D gene (6 bases). There are 14 residues in the CDR3. CDR1 is MRHNA and CDR2 is SNTAGT in the germline V gene. The germline V and J ends were trimmed by 7 bases and 2 bases, with 11 bases remaining between them. CDR3 region: CASKAGPNTGELFF. The DNA of the CDR3 is TGTGCCAGCAAGGCGGGACCCAACACCGGGGAGCTGTTTTTT.

On this clone: The sample carries other DNA sequences with the same CDR3. This chain joins TRBV18 and TRBJ2-1; the D gene could be TRBD1 or TRBD2 (5 bases each). V was cut by 6 bases and J by 4 bases, with 16 bases left in between. This CDR3 region has 15 residues. The V gene's germline CDR1 is KGHSH and CDR2 LQKENI. In DNA form, the CDR3 reads TGTGCCAGCTCCCCTACCCGGGGCCCTTACAATGAGCAGTTCTTC. Protein sequence: CASSPTRGPYNEQFF.

The V gene is TRBV7-2, the J gene TRBJ1-1; D remains unclear. V gave up 1 base and J gave up 2 bases, with 11 bases separating them. The CDR3 has 15 residues. Germline V CDR1 and CDR2: SGHTA, FQGNSA. DNA for the CDR3: TGTGCCAGCAGCTTAGTTAGCTACTTCAACACTGAAGCTTTCTTT. Translated: CASSLVSYFNTEAFF.

The chain carries TRBV7-2 and TRBJ1-3; 9 bases are shared with TRBD1. The CDR3 runs to 15 residues. The junction had 8 bases not matched to a gene; V was cut back by 4 bases and J by 7 bases. Germline CDR1 SGHTA, CDR2 FQGNSA. CDR3 DNA sequence: TGTGCCAGCAGCTCCAGGCCGGGACAGGGTAACACCATATATTTT. Its protein is CASSSRPGQGNTIYF. The full variable domain, in which reference TRBV7-2 and TRBJ1-3 provide the parts outside the CDR3, is GAGVSQSPSNKVTEKGKDVELRCDPISGHTALYWYRQSLGQGLEFLIYFQGNSAPDKSGLPSDRFSAERTGGSVSTLTIQRTQQEDSAVYLCASSSRPGQGNTIYFGEGSWLTVV.

The V call is TRBV4-2, the J call TRBJ2-7; 12 bases fit TRBD2. The CDR3 is 15 amino acids. With V trimmed by 4 bases and J by 6 bases, 7 bases remained unmatched. Germline V gives CDR1 LGHNA, CDR2 YNFKEQ. CDR3 bases: TGTGCCAGCAGCCGAGGACTAGCGGGAACGAGCGAGCAGTACTTC. It encodes CASSRGLAGTSEQYF.

V is TRBV7-2 and J is TRBJ2-7; D is perhaps TRBD1 or TRBD2 (5 bases each). Between the trimmed V and J ends, which lost 6 bases and 0 bases, there was a span of 12 bases. The CDR3 has 14 amino acids. The germline gives CDR1 SGHTA, CDR2 FQGNSA. DNA for the CDR3: TGTGCCAGCAGAGGGGACGGGATCTCCTACGAGCAGTACTTC. Amino acids: CASRGDGISYEQYF.

In this sample, this clone turned up a few times. The chain is built from TRBV27 and TRBJ1-1; D gene uncertain. The CDR3 contains 13 residues. V was trimmed by 3 bases and J by 1 base, leaving 6 bases between them. Per the germline V gene, CDR1 is MNHEY and CDR2 is SMNVEV (reference sequence). In DNA, the CDR3 is TGTGCCAGCAGTTTCGACGGGAACACTGAAGCTTTCTTT. Translation: CASSFDGNTEAFF.

The gene calls are TRBV28 and TRBJ1-5, with 10 bases lining up with TRBD1. The CDR3 is 17 amino acids. The V gene end was trimmed by 8 bases and the J gene end by 7 bases; junction bases not matched to a gene: 17. From germline, CDR1 is MDHEN and CDR2 SYDVKM. The CDR3 sequence: CASLTSTGGSWRQPQHF. CDR3 nucleotides: TGTGCCAGCCTCACGTCGACAGGGGGCAGCTGGAGACAGCCCCAGCATTTT.

This chain links TRBV5-1 with TRBJ2-7; weak D call: TRBD1 (5 bases). This CDR3 is built from 15 residues. The germline CDR1 and CDR2 sequences are SGHRS and YFSETQ. Deletions cut 2 bases from V and 2 bases from J, with 14 bases between. The CDR3 nucleotides read TGCGCCAGCAGCTTAGATAGACAGAGGACCTACGAGCAGTACTTC. This translates into CASSLDRQRTYEQYF.

The chain employs TRBV19 and TRBJ2-5; D call uncertain. CDR3 length: 13 residues. V was shortened by 5 bases and J by 9 bases, with 16 bases between the two germline ends. Germline lookup yields CDR1 LNHDA and CDR2 SQIVND (reference sequence). Written as DNA, the CDR3 is TGTGCCAGTAGTTCTGACGGTAATCCGGCCCAGTACTTC. Translation: CASSSDGNPAQYF. The whole variable domain, remainder taken from reference TRBV19 and TRBJ2-5, is DGGITQSPKYLFRKEGQNVTLSCEQNLNHDAMYWYRQDPGQGLRLIYYSQIVNDFQKGDIAEGYSVSREKKESFPLTVTSAQKNPTAFYLCASSSDGNPAQYFGPGTRLLVL.

V usage is TRBV7-2 and J usage is TRBJ2-7; 7 bases fit TRBD2. The CDR3 runs to 14 residues. Germline V gene lookup returns CDR1 SGHTA and CDR2 FQGNSA. V trimming: 8 bases; J trimming: 5 bases; junction bases outside the gene matches: 12. The CDR3 loop is CASSTGRAGNEQYF. CDR3 coding DNA: TGTGCCAGCTCCACTGGGAGGGCCGGGAACGAGCAGTACTTC.

The chain links TRBV28 to TRBJ2-5; no firm D call. There are 14 residues in the CDR3. V shed 7 bases and J shed 1 base, with 13 bases lying between them. Germline V lookup: CDR1 MDHEN, CDR2 SYDVKM. Written as DNA, the CDR3 is TGTGCCAGCATCGCCCGGCGGTCCCAAGAGACCCAGTACTTC. Its translation: CASIARRSQETQYF.

The V and J genes are TRBV7-2 and TRBJ2-3; TRBD2 aligns across 14 bases. This CDR3 spans 17 amino acids. Germline trimming cut 2 bases from V and 4 bases from J; bases unmatched to any gene: 5. Per the germline V gene, CDR1 is SGHTA and CDR2 is FQGNSA. DNA of the CDR3: TGTGCCAGCAGCTTACGACTAGCGGGAGGGCTAGCAGATACGCAGTATTTT. Its protein product is CASSLRLAGGLADTQYF. Complete variable domain (other parts from reference TRBV7-2 and TRBJ2-3): GAGVSQSPSNKVTEKGKDVELRCDPISGHTALYWYRQSLGQGLEFLIYFQGNSAPDKSGLPSDRFSAERTGGSVSTLTIQRTQQEDSAVYLCASSLRLAGGLADTQYFGPGTRLTVL.

The J gene is TRBJ1-1, the V gene TRBV5-1, with D hard to call. This CDR3 is built from 12 residues. V dropped 3 bases and J dropped 6 bases, with 9 bases sitting between them. Germline values: CDR1 SGHRS, CDR2 YFSETQ. The DNA for the CDR3 is TGCGCCAGCAGCTCCTATGGGGCTGAAGCTTTCTTT. This encodes CASSSYGAEAFF.